These 20 T cell receptor beta chains originate from one sample sequenced in a study of glioma-infiltrating T cells. The iRepertoire nested amplicon-rescue multiplex PCR amplified TCR alpha and beta CDR3s from RNA. TCRdb re-analysed the multiplex PCR reads in MiXCR, keeping a single row per CDR3 protein. Of 100,000 to 150,000 distinct CDR3 sequences in the sample, 20% to 25% were seen once. Sample: glioma tissue, nonneoplastic brain tissue, or PBMCs (not recorded which). Receptor source: a human donor with low-grade glioma or glioblastoma, undergoing nonglioma brain surgery, or in good health (not recorded which).

This clonotype has a count of ten or more. The chain is built from TRBV20-1 and TRBJ2-7, with 7 nucleotides matching TRBD2. V dropped 6 bases and J dropped 3; count of bases not matched to a gene: 11. Germline V gives CDR1 DFQATT, CDR2 SNEGSKA (reference sequence). This CDR3 has 14 amino acids. For the CDR3, the DNA is TGCAGTGCCCCCCAGGCGGGAGCTAGCTACGAGCAGTACTTC. Its translation is CSAPQAGASYEQYF.

The gene calls are TRBV19 and TRBJ2-7, with 9 nucleotides matching TRBD1. This CDR3 is built from 15 residues. With V trimmed by 9 bases and J by 4 bases, 13 bases remained unmatched. The V gene's germline CDR1 is LNHDA and CDR2 SQIVND (reference sequence). CDR3 in amino acids: CARSLRQGEDYEQYF. The CDR3 nucleotides read TGTGCCAGAAGTCTTCGACAGGGGGAGGATTACGAGCAGTACTTC. Combining the CDR3 with reference TRBV19 and TRBJ2-7 gives the whole variable domain DGGITQSPKYLFRKEGQNVTLSCEQNLNHDAMYWYRQDPGQGLRLIYYSQIVNDFQKGDIAEGYSVSREKKESFPLTVTSAQKNPTAFYLCARSLRQGEDYEQYFGPGTRLTVT.

The chain is built from TRBV29-1 and TRBJ1-3; D call uncertain. V was shortened by 4 bases and J by 0 bases, with 10 bases between the two germline ends. Germline CDR1 reads SQVTM; CDR2 reads ANQGSEA. There are 14 residues in the CDR3. The CDR3 here is CSVVWTFSGNTIYF. As DNA, the CDR3 is TGCAGCGTTGTTTGGACGTTCTCTGGAAACACCATATATTTT.

This clonotype came up many times. V and J are TRBV7-9 and TRBJ1-2; a possible D gene is TRBD1 (6 bases). Germline CDR1 and CDR2: SEHNR and FQNEAQ (reference sequence). The CDR3 runs 12 residues. V was trimmed by 4 bases and J by 3 bases, leaving 6 bases between them. CDR3 in amino acids: CASSWTDYGYTF. The CDR3 nucleotides read TGTGCCAGCAGCTGGACAGACTATGGCTACACCTTC.

This clonotype was counted at least ten times. The J gene is TRBJ1-1, the V gene TRBV14; 7 bases line up with TRBD1. Germline values: CDR1 SGHDN, CDR2 FVKESK. The CDR3 spans 13 residues. With 3 bases clipped from V and 7 bases from J, the junction kept 5 bases outside the gene matches. The DNA of the CDR3 is TGTGCCAGCAGCCAGATACAGGGGCTTGAAGCTTTCTTT. It codes for CASSQIQGLEAFF.

This clonotype was recorded at least ten times. The chain links TRBV5-6 to TRBJ2-1; 12 bases are a match to TRBD2. Unmatched junction bases numbered 13, after V lost 3 bases and J lost 12 bases. CDR1 is SGHDT, CDR2 YYEEEE, per germline. This CDR3 contains 16 residues. The CDR3 here is CASSSSGTSGWGVQFF. The DNA for the CDR3 is TGTGCCAGCAGCTCTTCCGGGACTAGCGGGTGGGGGGTGCAGTTCTTC.

This clonotype was found many times. This chain uses TRBV3-1 with TRBJ2-3; a weak D match, TRBD1 (6 bases). This CDR3 has 17 residues. Germline CDR1 reads LGHDT; CDR2 reads YNNKEL (reference sequence). Trimming removed 2 bases at V and 0 bases at J, with 15 bases between. CDR3 coding DNA: TGTGCCAGCAGCCAATTTGGACAGTCATCTAGCACAGATACGCAGTATTTT. Amino acids: CASSQFGQSSSTDTQYF.

As for this clonotype: This may be a read error: a much more frequent sequence differs by one nucleotide. The J gene is TRBJ2-1, the V gene TRBV4-1; D is unresolved. CDR3 length equals 16 residues. Trimming took off 2 bases at V and 11 bases at J, with 22 bases between the two ends. Germline CDR1 MGHRA, CDR2 YSYEKL. The chain's CDR3 is CASSQHEQQVLSQQFF. CDR3 in DNA: TGCGCCAGCAGCCAACATGAACAGCAAGTTTTATCTCAGCAGTTCTTC.

With respect to this clonotype: A much larger clone lies one base from this, so it may be a read error. The chain employs TRBV4-3 and TRBJ2-7, with D maybe TRBD2 (5 bases). V was cut by 0 bases and J by 7 bases, with 10 bases left in between. The CDR3 consists of 13 residues. Germline CDR1 is LGHNA and CDR2 is YSLEER. DNA for the CDR3: TGCGCCAGCAGCCAAGAACGGGAAGGGGAGCAGTACTTC. Its protein is CASSQEREGEQYF.

As to this clonotype: This may be a read error: a much more frequent sequence differs by one nucleotide. The chain has TRBV6-1 and TRBJ2-1, with 14 nucleotides matching TRBD2. The CDR3 has 16 residues. The germline V gene has CDR1 MNHNS and CDR2 SASEGT. CDR3 DNA: TGTGCCAGCAGGGCAAGACTAGCGGGAGGGCCGAGGGAGCATTTCTTC. It yields the protein CASRARLAGGPREHFF.

This clonotype has just one count. This chain links TRBV5-4 with TRBJ1-5; no clear D. This CDR3 is built from 15 residues. Deletions cut 0 bases from V and 1 base from J, with 8 bases between. Germline V gene sequence: CDR1 SGHNT, CDR2 YYREEE (reference sequence). Written as DNA, the CDR3 is TGTGCCAGCAGCTTGGCACCACAGAGCAATCAGCCCCAGCATTTT. Residues: CASSLAPQSNQPQHF.

In this sample, this clonotype turned up many times. The chain combines TRBV24-1 with TRBJ2-3; 9 nucleotides align to TRBD1. CDR1 is KGHDR, CDR2 SFDVKD, per germline. The CDR3 is 16 residues long. The V segment lost 3 bases and the J segment 1 base; nucleotides outside the gene matches: 4. CDR3 DNA sequence: TGTGCCACCAGTGATCCCGGGACAGGGCGCACAGATACGCAGTATTTT. Translation gives CATSDPGTGRTDTQYF.

In its sample, this clonotype was seen many times. The chain joins TRBV7-8 to TRBJ1-1, with D maybe TRBD1 (5 bases). The CDR3 has 14 amino acids. Trimming removed 2 bases at V and 4 bases at J, with 11 bases between. Germline CDR1 SGHVS, CDR2 FQNEAQ. In DNA, the CDR3 is TGTGCCAGCAGCTTATCAGGGCACGGCACTGAAGCTTTCTTT. Residues: CASSLSGHGTEAFF.

This clonotype was counted many times. The gene calls are TRBV7-2 and TRBJ2-7; 7 bases align to TRBD1. Germline CDR1 SGHTA, CDR2 FQGNSA. The CDR3 covers 15 residues. The trim removed 0 bases at V and 4 bases at J, leaving 6 bases unmatched. Here the CDR3 reads CASSLAGQITYEQYF. The CDR3 nucleotides are TGTGCCAGCAGCTTAGCGGGACAGATAACTTACGAGCAGTACTTC.

As regards this clonotype: This could be a read error, since a much larger clone is one nucleotide away. The chain joins TRBV6-5 to TRBJ1-6; no definite D call. Looked up from germline, CDR1 is MNHEY and CDR2 is SVGAGI. This CDR3 contains 17 residues. This CDR3 reads CASSYLAASSYNSPHHF. CDR3 nucleotide sequence: TGTGCCAGCAGTTATCTTGCGGCCAGCTCCTATAATTCACCCCACCACTTT.

The chain uses TRBV29-1 and TRBJ1-2, with D possibly matching TRBD1 (5 bases). Germline CDR1 is SQVTM and CDR2 is ANQGSEA. Trimming pared 3 bases from V and 8 bases from J, leaving 10 bases between. The CDR3 contains 11 residues. The CDR3 nucleotides read TGCAGCGTTGAGAGGGGAGAGGGCTACACCTTC. As protein: CSVERGEGYTF.

The rearrangement uses TRBV18 and TRBJ2-3, with D perhaps TRBD1 (5 bases). Germline V gives CDR1 KGHSH, CDR2 LQKENI. The CDR3 runs to 15 residues. The ends were cut back, 2 bases at V and 6 bases at J, with 15 bases in the middle. CDR3 DNA sequence: TGTGCCAGCTCACCAAGGGGATCTTCGGAGGATACGCAGTATTTT. Translated: CASSPRGSSEDTQYF.

The table lists this clonotype with many counts. This chain connects TRBV6-1 to TRBJ2-7, with TRBD2 matching 8 bases. V lost 7 bases, J lost 6 bases, and 8 bases stayed unmatched. This CDR3 contains 13 residues. CDR1 MNHNS and CDR2 SASEGT come from the germline V gene. CDR3 sequence: CASTRAGVSEQYF. Written as DNA, the CDR3 is TGTGCCAGCACCCGAGCGGGAGTATCCGAGCAGTACTTC.

This clonotype was seen a handful of times. A much larger clonotype is one base distant, so this may be a read error. The V and J genes are TRBV7-2 and TRBJ2-5; D not certain. The CDR3 consists of 15 residues. Germline V lookup: CDR1 SGHTA, CDR2 FQGNSA. The CDR3 spells CASGLVVRSQETQYF. In DNA, the CDR3 is TGTGCCAGCGGCTTAGTGGTTAGGAGCCAAGAGACCCAGTACTTC. The entire variable domain, with the rest obtained from reference TRBV7-2 and TRBJ2-5, is as follows: GAGVSQSPSNKVTEKGKDVELRCDPISGHTALYWYRQSLGQGLEFLIYFQGNSAPDKSGLPSDRFSAERTGGSVSTLTIQRTQQEDSAVYLCASGLVVRSQETQYFGPGTRLLVL.

This clonotype appeared a few times. This chain links TRBV3-1 with TRBJ2-2; the D is unclear. Germline loops: CDR1 LGHDT, CDR2 YNNKEL (reference sequence). The CDR3 has 12 amino acids. With 1 base removed from V and 7 bases from J, the gap between germline ends came to 4 bases. The CDR3 sequence: CASSQASGELFF. The DNA for the CDR3 is TGTGCCAGCAGCCAAGCTAGCGGGGAGCTGTTTTTT.